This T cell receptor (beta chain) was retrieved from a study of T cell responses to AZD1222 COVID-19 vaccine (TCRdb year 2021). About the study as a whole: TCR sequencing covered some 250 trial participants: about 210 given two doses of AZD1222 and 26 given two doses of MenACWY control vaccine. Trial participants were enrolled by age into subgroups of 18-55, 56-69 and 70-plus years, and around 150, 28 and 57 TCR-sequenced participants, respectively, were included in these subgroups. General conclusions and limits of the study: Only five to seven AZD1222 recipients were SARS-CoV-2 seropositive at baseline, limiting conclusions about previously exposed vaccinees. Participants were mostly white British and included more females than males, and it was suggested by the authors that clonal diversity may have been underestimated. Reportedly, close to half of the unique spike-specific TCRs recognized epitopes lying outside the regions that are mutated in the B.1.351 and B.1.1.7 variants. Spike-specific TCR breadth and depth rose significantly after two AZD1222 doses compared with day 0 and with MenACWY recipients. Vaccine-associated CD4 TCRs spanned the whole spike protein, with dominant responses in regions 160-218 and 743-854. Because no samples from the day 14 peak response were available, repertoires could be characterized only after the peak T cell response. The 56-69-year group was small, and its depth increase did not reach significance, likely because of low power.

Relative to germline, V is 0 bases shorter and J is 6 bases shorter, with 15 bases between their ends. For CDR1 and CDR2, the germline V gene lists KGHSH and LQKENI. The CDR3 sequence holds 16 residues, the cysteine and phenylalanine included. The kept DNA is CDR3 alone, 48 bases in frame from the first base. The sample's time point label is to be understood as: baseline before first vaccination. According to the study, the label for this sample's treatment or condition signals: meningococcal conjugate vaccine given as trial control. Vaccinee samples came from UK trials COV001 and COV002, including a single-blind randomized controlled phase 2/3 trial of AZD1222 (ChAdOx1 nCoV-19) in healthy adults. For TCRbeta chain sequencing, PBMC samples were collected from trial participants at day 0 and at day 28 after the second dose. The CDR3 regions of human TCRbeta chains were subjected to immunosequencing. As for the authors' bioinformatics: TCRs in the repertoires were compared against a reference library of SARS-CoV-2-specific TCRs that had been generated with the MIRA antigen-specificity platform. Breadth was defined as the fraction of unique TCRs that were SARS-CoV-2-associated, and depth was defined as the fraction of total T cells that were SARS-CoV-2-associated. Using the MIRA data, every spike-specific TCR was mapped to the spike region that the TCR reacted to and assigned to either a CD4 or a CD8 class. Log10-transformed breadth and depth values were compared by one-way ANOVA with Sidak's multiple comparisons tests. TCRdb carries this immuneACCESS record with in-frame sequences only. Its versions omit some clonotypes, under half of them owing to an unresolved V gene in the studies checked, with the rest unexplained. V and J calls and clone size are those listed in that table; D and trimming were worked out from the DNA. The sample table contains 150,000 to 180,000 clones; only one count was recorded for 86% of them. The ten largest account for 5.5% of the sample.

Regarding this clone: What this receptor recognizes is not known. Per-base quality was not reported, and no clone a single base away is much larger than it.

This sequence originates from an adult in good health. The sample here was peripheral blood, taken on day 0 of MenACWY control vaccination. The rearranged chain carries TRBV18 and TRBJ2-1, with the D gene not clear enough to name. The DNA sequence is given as TGTGCCAGCTCACCACCGGGGTGGTCCGGTGTCAATGAGCAGTTCTTC. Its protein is CASSPPGWSGVNEQFF.